This TCR beta chain was identified during a study of blood T cell repertoires in COVID-19. Study background: The United States, Italy and Spain supplied acute and convalescent COVID-19 samples.

The germline V gene has CDR1 MDHEN and CDR2 SYDVKM. The CDR3 contains 14 residues. Trimming cost V 2 bases and J 3 bases, with 11 bases left between them. This clone was found a few times. The table came from immunoSEQ multiplex PCR; TCRdb's copy has only in-frame clones and leaves some out. The data hold about 190,000 clones, with less than 90% observed a single time. Sequenced sample: peripheral blood. The chain recombines TRBV28 with TRBJ2-7; a weak D match, TRBD2 (6 bases). This sequence was found in a human donor in a cohort sampled during active COVID-19. DNA for the CDR3: TGTGCCAGCAGTTTAGGGGGAGGAAACTACGAGCAGTACTTC. The encoded protein is CASSLGGGNYEQYF. Using reference TRBV28 and TRBJ2-7 for the parts outside the CDR3, the full variable domain is DVKVTQSSRYLVKRTGEKVFLECVQDMDHENMFWYRQDPGLGLRLIYFSYDVKMKEKGDIPEGYSVSREKKERFSLILESASTNQTSMYLCASSLGGGNYEQYFGPGTRLTVT.